Reported below is one TCR beta chain. Its matching antigen is unknown. This CDR3 region has 14 residues. V was shortened by 3 bases and J by 5 bases, with 15 bases between the two germline ends. Germline values: CDR1 SGHRS, CDR2 YFSETQ. The data were taken from a study of healthy donors' naive CD4 and CD8 T cells. Whole-study context: A new alpha primer set targeted every functional IMGT alpha variant.

Starting from around 500 ng of total RNA, TCR libraries were made with linear amplification. One entry per CDR3 protein results from TCRdb running MiXCR on the reads. In the table there are roughly 200,000 distinct CDR3 sequences, over 60% of which are singletons. Whole-study findings and limits: CDR3 charge plus V and J genes appeared to account for roughly 12% of CD4/CD8 variance. Chains were not paired, since alpha and beta were sequenced in bulk. Naive CD4+ and CD8+ cells reportedly differed in usage of most V and J genes.

Material: naive CD4+ and CD8+ T cells sorted from blood, pooled from several donors. V usage is TRBV5-1 and J usage is TRBJ2-7, with D perhaps TRBD2 (5 bases). This receptor was obtained from a pool of human donors in good health; the sample pools cells from several healthy donors. The CDR3 nucleotides are TGCGCCAGCAGCTCCGGCCCTCCTAGCCACGAGCAGTACGTC. Protein sequence: CASSSGPPSHEQYV.